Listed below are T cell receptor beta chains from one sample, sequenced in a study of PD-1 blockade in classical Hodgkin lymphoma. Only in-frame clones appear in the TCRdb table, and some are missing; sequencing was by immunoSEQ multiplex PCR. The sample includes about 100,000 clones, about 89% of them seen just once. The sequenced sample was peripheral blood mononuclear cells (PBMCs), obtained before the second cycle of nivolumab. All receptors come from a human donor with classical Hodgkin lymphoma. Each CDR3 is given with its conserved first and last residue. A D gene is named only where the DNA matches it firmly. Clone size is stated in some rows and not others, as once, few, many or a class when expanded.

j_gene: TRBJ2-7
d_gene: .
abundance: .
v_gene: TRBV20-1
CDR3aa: CSAPKGYEQYF
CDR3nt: TGCAGTGCCCCAAAAGGTTACGAGCAGTACTTC

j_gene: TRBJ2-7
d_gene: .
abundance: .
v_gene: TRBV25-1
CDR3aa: CASSDAEAGSYEQYF
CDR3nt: TGTGCCAGCAGTGATGCGGAGGCGGGCTCCTACGAGCAGTACTTC

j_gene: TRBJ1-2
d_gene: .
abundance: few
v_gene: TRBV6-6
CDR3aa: CASSYYPVNYGYTF
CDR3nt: TGTGCCAGCAGTTACTACCCCGTAAACTATGGCTACACCTTC

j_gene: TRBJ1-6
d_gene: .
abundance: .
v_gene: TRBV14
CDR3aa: CASSQEGTMRGAYNSPLHF
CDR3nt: TGTGCCAGCAGCCAAGAAGGGACCATGAGAGGGGCCTATAATTCACCCCTCCACTTT

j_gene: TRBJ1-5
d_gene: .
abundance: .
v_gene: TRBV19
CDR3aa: CASSIVWGARQPQHF
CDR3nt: TGTGCCAGTAGTATAGTGTGGGGGGCCCGTCAGCCCCAGCATTTT

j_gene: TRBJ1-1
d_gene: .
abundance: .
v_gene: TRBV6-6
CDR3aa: CASSYGGGTEAFF
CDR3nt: TGTGCCAGCAGTTACGGGGGTGGGACTGAAGCTTTCTTT

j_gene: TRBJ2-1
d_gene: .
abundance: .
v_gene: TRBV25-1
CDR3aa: CASKRSGSSYNEQFF
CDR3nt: TGTGCCAGCAAACGGAGCGGAAGTTCCTACAATGAGCAGTTCTTC

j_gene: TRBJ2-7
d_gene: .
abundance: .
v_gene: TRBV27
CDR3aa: CATSLGDPQDYEQYF
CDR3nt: TGTGCCACCTCGCTCGGGGACCCGCAGGACTACGAGCAGTACTTC

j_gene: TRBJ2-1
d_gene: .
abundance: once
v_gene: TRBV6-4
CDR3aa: CASSGLPLASNNEQFF
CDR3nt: TGTGCCAGCAGTGGCCTTCCTCTAGCGTCGAACAATGAGCAGTTCTTC

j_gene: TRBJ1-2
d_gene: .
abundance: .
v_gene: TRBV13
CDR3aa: CASSPPTGNYGYTF
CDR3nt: TGTGCCAGCAGCCCGCCCACAGGGAACTATGGCTACACCTTC

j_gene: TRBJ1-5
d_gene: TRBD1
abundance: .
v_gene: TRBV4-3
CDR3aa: CASSARRDSRNQPQHF
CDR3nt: TGCGCCAGCAGCGCCCGCAGGGACAGCCGCAATCAGCCCCAGCATTTT

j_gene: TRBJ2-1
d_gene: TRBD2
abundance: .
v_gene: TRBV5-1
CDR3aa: CASSSSGRAWEQFF
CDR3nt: TGCGCCAGCAGCTCCAGCGGGAGGGCCTGGGAGCAGTTCTTC

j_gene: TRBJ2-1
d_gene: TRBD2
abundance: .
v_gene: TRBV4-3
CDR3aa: CASSQSIAGILYNEQFF
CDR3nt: TGCGCCAGCAGCCAATCTATAGCGGGAATCCTTTACAATGAGCAGTTCTTC

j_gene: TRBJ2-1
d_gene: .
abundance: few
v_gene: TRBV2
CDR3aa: CASSGLEQFF
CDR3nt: TGTGCCAGCAGTGGACTTGAGCAGTTCTTC

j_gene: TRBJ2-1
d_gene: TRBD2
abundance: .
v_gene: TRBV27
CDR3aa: CASSFTGSSGLASEQFF
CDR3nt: TGTGCCAGCAGTTTTACTGGGAGCTCGGGACTAGCGTCTGAGCAGTTCTTC

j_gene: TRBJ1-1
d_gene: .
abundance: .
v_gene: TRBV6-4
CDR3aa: CASSETDYDTEAFF
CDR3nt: TGTGCCAGCAGTGAGACAGACTACGACACTGAAGCTTTCTTT

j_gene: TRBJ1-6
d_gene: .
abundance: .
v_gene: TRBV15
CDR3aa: CATSRGSGSARSPLHF
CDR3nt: TGTGCCACCAGCAGAGGGTCAGGGAGCGCCCGTTCACCCCTCCACTTT

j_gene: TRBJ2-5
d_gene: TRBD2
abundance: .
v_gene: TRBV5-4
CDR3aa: CASSLGLAGVPETQYF
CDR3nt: TGTGCCAGCAGCTTGGGACTAGCGGGAGTTCCAGAGACCCAGTACTTC

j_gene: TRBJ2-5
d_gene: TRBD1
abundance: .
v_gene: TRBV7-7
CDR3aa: CASSLGTGKETQYF
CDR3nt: TGTGCCAGCAGCTTAGGGACAGGGAAAGAGACCCAGTACTTC

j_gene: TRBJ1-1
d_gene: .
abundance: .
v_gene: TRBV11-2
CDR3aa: CASSLGGGNTEAFF
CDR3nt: TGTGCCAGCAGCTTGGGTGGCGGGAACACTGAAGCTTTCTTT

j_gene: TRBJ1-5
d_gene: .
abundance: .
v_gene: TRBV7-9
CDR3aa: CASSYGPLPQPQHF
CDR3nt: TGTGCCAGCAGCTACGGGCCCTTACCCCAGCCCCAGCATTTT

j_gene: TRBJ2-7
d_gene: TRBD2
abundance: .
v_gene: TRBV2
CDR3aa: CASASGRSYEQYF
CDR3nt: TGTGCCAGTGCTAGCGGGAGGTCCTACGAGCAGTACTTC

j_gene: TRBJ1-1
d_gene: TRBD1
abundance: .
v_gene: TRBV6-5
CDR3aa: CASRGQGKNTEAFF
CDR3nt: TGTGCCAGCAGAGGACAGGGAAAGAACACTGAAGCTTTCTTT